One sample yielded the 10 T cell receptor beta chains listed below, sequenced in a study of blood T cell repertoires in COVID-19 (dated by TCRdb to 2020 to 2022). To prepare the library, the immunoSEQ multiplex PCR assay was applied. TCRdb stores this immuneACCESS table with in-frame sequences only. Part of the clones is absent; in the studies checked, under half of the shortfall reflects unresolved V genes, and no reason is known for the rest. This sample holds over 150,000 clones; less than 90% were observed only once. The top ten clonotypes cover roughly 14% of the sample. The sample consisted of peripheral blood. These receptors were collected from a man in his late teens or twenties with active or convalescent COVID-19.

This clone was seen a handful of times. The V call is TRBV9, the J call TRBJ2-7; 9 nucleotides agree with TRBD2. Germline assignment: CDR1 SGDLS and CDR2 YYNGEE. The V and J ends lost 0 bases and 2 bases, in that order; junction bases with no gene match: 6. The CDR3 extends over 16 amino acids. The CDR3 is CASSVEAGGLPYEQYF. CDR3 sequence (DNA): TGTGCCAGCAGCGTAGAAGCGGGAGGTCTCCCCTACGAGCAGTACTTC.

The gene calls are TRBV3-1 (or the pseudogene TRBV3-2) and TRBJ1-1; D is unresolved. Germline CDR1 and CDR2: LGHDT and YNNKEL (reference sequence). This CDR3 comprises 14 residues. The V gene lost 4 bases and the J gene lost 5 bases, with 14 bases spanning the gap. The CDR3 region has the DNA TGTGCCAGCAGCCCGGTCGGGGATCGGACTGAAGCTTTCTTT. Translation: CASSPVGDRTEAFF.

V usage is TRBV7-2 and J usage is TRBJ2-5; 7 bases map to TRBD1. The CDR3 totals 14 residues. CDR1 and CDR2 from the germline V gene are SGHTA and FQGNSA. Germline trimming cut 5 bases from V and 4 bases from J; bases unmatched to any gene: 7. The DNA of the CDR3 is TGTGCCAGCAGCGCAGCCGGGGACAGAGAGACCCAGTACTTC. Its protein product is CASSAAGDRETQYF.

There are many counts of this clone. This sequence joins TRBV2 and TRBJ2-5; 10 bases are shared with TRBD2. From germline, CDR1 is SNHLY and CDR2 FYNNEI. The CDR3 runs 16 residues. J was trimmed by 4 bases and V by 1 base; bases with no gene match: 6. The CDR3 DNA reads TGTGCCAGCAGTGAAGGTTCAGCGGGGGGGCGAGAGACCCAGTACTTC. This sequence encodes CASSEGSAGGRETQYF.

Relative to its sample, this clone is medium-sized (0.01 to 0.1%). J is TRBJ2-1 and V is TRBV6-4, with a possible D match to TRBD2 (5 bases). The CDR3 covers 15 residues. The V gene lost 0 bases and the J gene lost 0 bases, with 6 bases spanning the gap. Germline CDR1 reads MRHNA; CDR2 reads SNTAGT. The chain's CDR3 is CASSDSSGSYNEQFF. CDR3 nucleotide sequence: TGTGCCAGCAGTGACTCGAGCGGCTCCTACAATGAGCAGTTCTTC.

The chain links TRBV11-2 to TRBJ2-1, with TRBD2 matching 12 bases. The CDR3 consists of 16 residues. Per the germline V gene, CDR1 is SGHAT and CDR2 is FQNNGV. V lost 3 bases to trimming and J lost 7 bases; unmatched junction nucleotides: 7. The DNA for the CDR3 is TGTGCCAGCAGCTTGCTAGCGGGAGGGCCGCAAAATGAGCAGTTCTTC. Translating gives CASSLLAGGPQNEQFF.

The CDR3 protein is CASSPEPFSGNTIYF. The CDR3 DNA reads as TGTGCCAGCTCGCCTGAGCCTTTCTCTGGAAACACCATATATTTT. V usage is TRBV18 and J usage is TRBJ1-3; D gene unclear. Germline-derived CDR1 and CDR2 are KGHSH and LQKENI. Trimming left V 6 bases short and J 0 bases short, with 12 bases between. The CDR3 consists of 15 residues.

This sequence joins TRBV11-2 and TRBJ1-2, with TRBD1 matching 7 bases. CDR1 is SGHAT and CDR2 is FQNNGV in the germline V gene. The J segment lost 4 bases and the V segment lost 5 bases, leaving 16 bases of the junction unmatched. The CDR3 covers 17 residues. CDR3 DNA: TGTGCCAGCAGCCTCCGACAGGGAAATGTGCGGACCTATGGCTACACCTTC. As protein: CASSLRQGNVRTYGYTF. The complete variable domain, with remaining parts taken from reference TRBV11-2 and TRBJ1-2, reads EAGVAQSPRYKIIEKRQSVAFWCNPISGHATLYWYQQILGQGPKLLIQFQNNGVVDDSQLPKDRFSAERLKGVDSTLKIQPAKLEDSAVYLCASSLRQGNVRTYGYTFGSGTRLTVV.

The CDR3 DNA follows: TGTGCCAGCAGCCCCAGGGCCGGCTTTGACTACAATGAGCAGTTCTTC. The encoded protein is CASSPRAGFDYNEQFF. The genes are TRBV14 and TRBJ2-1, with a weak D call TRBD1 (5 bases). The CDR3 has 16 residues. Germline V lookup: CDR1 SGHDN, CDR2 FVKESK. Trimming shortened V by 4 bases and J by 3 bases, and 16 bases separated the two germline ends.

The CDR3 nucleotides are TGTGCCAGCAGTGTAACTCTAGCGGGAGCCTACAATGAGCAGTTCTTC. Translated: CASSVTLAGAYNEQFF. The rearrangement links TRBV28 to TRBJ2-1; TRBD2 matches at 10 bases. In germline, CDR1 is MDHEN, CDR2 SYDVKM. V gave up 5 bases and J gave up 2 bases; unmatched junction bases: 6. The length of the CDR3 is 16 residues.